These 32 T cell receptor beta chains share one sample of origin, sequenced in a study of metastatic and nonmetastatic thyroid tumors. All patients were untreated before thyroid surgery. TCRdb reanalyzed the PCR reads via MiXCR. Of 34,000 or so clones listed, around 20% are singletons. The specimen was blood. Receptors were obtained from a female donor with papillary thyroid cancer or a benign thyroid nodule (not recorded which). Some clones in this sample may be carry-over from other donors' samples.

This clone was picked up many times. Here the CDR3 reads CASRGQPSETQYF. The DNA for the CDR3 is TGTGCCAGCAGGGGACAGCCAAGCGAGACCCAGTACTTC. This chain connects TRBV2 to TRBJ2-5; 7 positions agree with TRBD1. The CDR3 spans 13 residues. V trimming: 6 bases; J trimming: 5 bases; junction bases outside the gene matches: 6. CDR1 and CDR2 (germline): SNHLY, FYNNEI.

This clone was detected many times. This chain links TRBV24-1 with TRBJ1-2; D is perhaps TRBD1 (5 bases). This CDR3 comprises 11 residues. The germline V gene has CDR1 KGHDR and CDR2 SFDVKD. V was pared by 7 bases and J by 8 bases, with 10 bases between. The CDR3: CATRGDLGYTF. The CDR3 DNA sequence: TGTGCCACCAGGGGGGATTTGGGCTACACCTTC.

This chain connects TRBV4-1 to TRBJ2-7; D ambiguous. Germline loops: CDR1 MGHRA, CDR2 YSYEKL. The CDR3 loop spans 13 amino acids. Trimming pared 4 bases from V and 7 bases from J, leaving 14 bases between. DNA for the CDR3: TGCGCCAGCAGCCCGGGTTCTGGGTTGGAGCAGTACTTC. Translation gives CASSPGSGLEQYF.

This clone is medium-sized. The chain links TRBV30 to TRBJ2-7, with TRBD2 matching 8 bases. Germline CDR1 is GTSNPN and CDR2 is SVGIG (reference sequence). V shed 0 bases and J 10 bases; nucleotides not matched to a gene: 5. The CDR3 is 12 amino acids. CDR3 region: CAWSVRAGVQYF. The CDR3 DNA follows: TGTGCCTGGAGTGTACGAGCGGGAGTCCAGTACTTC.

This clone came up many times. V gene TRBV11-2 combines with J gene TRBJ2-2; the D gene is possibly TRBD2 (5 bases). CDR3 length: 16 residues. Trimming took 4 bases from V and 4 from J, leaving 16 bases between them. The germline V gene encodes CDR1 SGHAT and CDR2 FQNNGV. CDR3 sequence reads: CASSSTSVAGTGELFF. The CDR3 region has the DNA TGTGCCAGCAGCTCTACTTCGGTGGCGGGCACCGGGGAGCTGTTTTTT.

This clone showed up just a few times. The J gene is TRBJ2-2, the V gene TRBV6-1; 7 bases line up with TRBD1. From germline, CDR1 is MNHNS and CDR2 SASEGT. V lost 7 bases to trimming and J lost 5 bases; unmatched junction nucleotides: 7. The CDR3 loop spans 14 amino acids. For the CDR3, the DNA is TGTGCCAGCATTGAGCCGACAGGGACCGGGGAGCTGTTTTTT. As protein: CASIEPTGTGELFF.

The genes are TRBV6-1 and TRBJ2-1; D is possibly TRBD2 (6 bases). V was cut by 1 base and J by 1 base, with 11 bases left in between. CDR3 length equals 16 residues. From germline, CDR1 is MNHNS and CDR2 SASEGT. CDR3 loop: CASSEVRGISYNEQFF. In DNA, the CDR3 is TGTGCCAGCAGTGAAGTGCGGGGTATTTCCTACAATGAGCAGTTCTTC.

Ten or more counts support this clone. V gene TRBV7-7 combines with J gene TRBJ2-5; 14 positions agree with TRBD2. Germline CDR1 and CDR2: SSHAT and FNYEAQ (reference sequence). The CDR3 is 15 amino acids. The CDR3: CASGKTSGGEETQYF. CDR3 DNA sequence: TGTGCTAGCGGAAAGACTAGCGGGGGGGAAGAGACCCAGTACTTC. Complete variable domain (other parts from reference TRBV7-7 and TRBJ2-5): GAGVSQSPRYKVTKRGQDVTLRCDPISSHATLYWYQQALGQGPEFLTYFNYEAQPDKSGLPSDRFSAERPEGSISTLTIQRTEQRDSAMYRCASGKTSGGEETQYFGPGTRLLVL.

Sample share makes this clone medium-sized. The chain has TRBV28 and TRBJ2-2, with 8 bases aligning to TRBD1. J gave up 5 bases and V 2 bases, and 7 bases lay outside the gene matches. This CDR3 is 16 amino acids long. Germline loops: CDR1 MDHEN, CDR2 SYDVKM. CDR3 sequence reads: CASSLRQGARTGELFF. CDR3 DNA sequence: TGTGCCAGCAGTTTAAGGCAGGGGGCAAGGACCGGGGAGCTGTTTTTT.

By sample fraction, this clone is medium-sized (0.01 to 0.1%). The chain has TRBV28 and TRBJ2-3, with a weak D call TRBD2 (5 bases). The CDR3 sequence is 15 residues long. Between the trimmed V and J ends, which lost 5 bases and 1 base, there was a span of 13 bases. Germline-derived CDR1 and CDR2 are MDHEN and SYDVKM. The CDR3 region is CASSPHSAGTDTQYF. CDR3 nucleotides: TGTGCCAGCAGTCCTCATTCAGCGGGCACAGATACGCAGTATTTT.

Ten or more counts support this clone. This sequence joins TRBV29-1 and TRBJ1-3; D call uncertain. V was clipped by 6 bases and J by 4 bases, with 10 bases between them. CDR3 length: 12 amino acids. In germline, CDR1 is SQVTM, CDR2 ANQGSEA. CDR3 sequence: CSVVSVGNTIYF. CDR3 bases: TGCAGCGTGGTTTCAGTCGGAAACACCATATATTTT.

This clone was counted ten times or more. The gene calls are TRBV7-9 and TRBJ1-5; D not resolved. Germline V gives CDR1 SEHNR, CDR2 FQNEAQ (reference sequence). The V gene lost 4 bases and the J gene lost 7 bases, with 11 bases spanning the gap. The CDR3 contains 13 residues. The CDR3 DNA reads TGTGCCAGCAGCTCTCCTCGGTGGCAGCCCCAGCATTTT. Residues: CASSSPRWQPQHF.

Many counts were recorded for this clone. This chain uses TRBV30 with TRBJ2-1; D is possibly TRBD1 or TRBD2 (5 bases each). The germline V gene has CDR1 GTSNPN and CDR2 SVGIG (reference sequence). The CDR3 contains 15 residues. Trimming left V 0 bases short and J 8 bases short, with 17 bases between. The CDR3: CAWSVPGPPGHEQFF. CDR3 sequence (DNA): TGTGCCTGGAGTGTACCGGGACCGCCCGGCCATGAGCAGTTCTTC.

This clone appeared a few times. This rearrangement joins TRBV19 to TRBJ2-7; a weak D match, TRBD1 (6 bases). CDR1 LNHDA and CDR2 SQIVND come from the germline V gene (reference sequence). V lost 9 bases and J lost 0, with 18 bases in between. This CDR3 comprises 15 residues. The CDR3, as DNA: TGTGCCAGCGCCTCCGGGACAACCTCCTCCTACGAGCAGTACTTC. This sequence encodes CASASGTTSSYEQYF.

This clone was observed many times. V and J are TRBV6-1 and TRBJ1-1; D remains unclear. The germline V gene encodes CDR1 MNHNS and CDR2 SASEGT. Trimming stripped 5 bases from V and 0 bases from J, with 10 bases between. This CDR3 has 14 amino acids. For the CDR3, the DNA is TGTGCCAGCAGTAATAGGACGGTGAACACTGAAGCTTTCTTT. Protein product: CASSNRTVNTEAFF.

The CDR3 reads CSGWSLIANEQFF. In DNA form, the CDR3 reads TGCAGCGGCTGGTCTCTAATAGCCAATGAGCAGTTCTTC. J is TRBJ2-1 and V is TRBV29-1, with unresolved D. Trimming pared 7 bases from V and 6 bases from J, leaving 16 bases between. The V gene's germline CDR1 is SQVTM and CDR2 ANQGSEA. The CDR3 spans 13 residues.

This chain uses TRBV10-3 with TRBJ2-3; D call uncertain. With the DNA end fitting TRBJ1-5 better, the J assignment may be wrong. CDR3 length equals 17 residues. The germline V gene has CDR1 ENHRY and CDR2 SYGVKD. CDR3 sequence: CAIRPKSLTSSTDTQHF. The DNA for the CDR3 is TGTGCCATCAGACCCAAATCCCTGACTAGCAGCACAGATACGCAGCATTTT.

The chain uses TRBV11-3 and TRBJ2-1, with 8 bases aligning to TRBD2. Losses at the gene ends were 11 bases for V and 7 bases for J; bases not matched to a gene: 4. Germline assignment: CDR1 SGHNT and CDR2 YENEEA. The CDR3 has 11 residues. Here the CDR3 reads CAAGGRNEQFF. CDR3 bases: TGTGCCGCGGGAGGACGGAATGAGCAGTTCTTC.

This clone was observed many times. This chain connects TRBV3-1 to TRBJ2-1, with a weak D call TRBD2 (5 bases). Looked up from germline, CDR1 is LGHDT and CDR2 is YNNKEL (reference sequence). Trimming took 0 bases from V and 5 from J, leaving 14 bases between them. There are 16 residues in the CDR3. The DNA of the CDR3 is TGTGCCAGCAGCCAAGAAGGGAGTTCCGATGACAATGAGCAGTTCTTC. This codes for CASSQEGSSDDNEQFF.

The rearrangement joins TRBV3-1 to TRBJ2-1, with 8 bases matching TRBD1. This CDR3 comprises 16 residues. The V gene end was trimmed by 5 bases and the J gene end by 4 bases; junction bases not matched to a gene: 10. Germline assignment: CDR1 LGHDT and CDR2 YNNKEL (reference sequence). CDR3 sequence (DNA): TGTGCCAGCAGCTTGTCAGACAGGGGACCTTACAATGAGCAGTTCTTC. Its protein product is CASSLSDRGPYNEQFF.

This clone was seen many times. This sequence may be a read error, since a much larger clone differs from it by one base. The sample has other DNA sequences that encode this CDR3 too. The CDR3 is CASSSTGTYTF. The CDR3 nucleotides read TGTGCCAGCAGTTCGACTGGGACCTACACCTTC. The rearrangement links TRBV7-2 to TRBJ1-2, with D perhaps TRBD1 (5 bases). Germline V lookup: CDR1 SGHTA, CDR2 FQGNSA. This CDR3 spans 11 amino acids. Trimming cost V 6 bases and J 10 bases, with 12 bases left between them.

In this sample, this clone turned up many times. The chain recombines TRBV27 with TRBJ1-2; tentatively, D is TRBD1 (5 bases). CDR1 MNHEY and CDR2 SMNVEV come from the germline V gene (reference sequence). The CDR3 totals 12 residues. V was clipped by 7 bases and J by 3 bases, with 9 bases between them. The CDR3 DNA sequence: TGTGCCAGCAAGGACAATTACTATGGCTACACCTTC. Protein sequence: CASKDNYYGYTF.

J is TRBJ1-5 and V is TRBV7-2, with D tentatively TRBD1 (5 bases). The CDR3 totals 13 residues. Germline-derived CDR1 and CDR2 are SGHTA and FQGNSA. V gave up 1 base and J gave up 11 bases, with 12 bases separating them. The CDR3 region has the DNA TGTGCCAGCAGCTTAGAGCAGGGCTGGACCCAGCATTTT. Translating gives CASSLEQGWTQHF. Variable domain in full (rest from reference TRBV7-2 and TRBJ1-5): GAGVSQSPSNKVTEKGKDVELRCDPISGHTALYWYRQSLGQGLEFLIYFQGNSAPDKSGLPSDRFSAERTGGSVSTLTIQRTQQEDSAVYLCASSLEQGWTQHFGDGTRLSIL.

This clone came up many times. CDR3 amino acids: CASSEGEVSGNTIYF. The CDR3 DNA reads TGCGCCAGCAGCGAGGGGGAGGTCTCTGGAAACACCATATATTTT. The chain links TRBV10-2 to TRBJ1-3; D is possibly TRBD1 (6 bases). Looked up from germline, CDR1 is WSHSY and CDR2 is SAAADI. The CDR3 has 15 residues. V was shortened by 6 bases and J by 0 bases, with 12 bases between the two germline ends.

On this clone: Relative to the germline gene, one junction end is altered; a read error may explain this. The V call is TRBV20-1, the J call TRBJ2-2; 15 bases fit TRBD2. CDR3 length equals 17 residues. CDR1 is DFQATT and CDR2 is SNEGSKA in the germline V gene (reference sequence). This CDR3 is CSATRTSGRASTGDVIF. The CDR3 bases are TGCAGTGCTACGAGGACTAGCGGGAGGGCCTCCACCGGGGATGTGATTTTT.

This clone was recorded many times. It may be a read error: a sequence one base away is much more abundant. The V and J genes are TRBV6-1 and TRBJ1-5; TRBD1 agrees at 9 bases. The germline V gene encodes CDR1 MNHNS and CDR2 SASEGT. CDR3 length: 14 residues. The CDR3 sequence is CAGSWTGADQPQHF. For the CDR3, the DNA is TGTGCCGGCAGTTGGACAGGGGCGGATCAGCCCCAGCATTTT.

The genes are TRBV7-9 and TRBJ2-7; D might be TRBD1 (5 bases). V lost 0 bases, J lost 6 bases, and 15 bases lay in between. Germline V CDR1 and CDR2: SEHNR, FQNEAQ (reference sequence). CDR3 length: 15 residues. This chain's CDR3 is CASSLAGQGTGEQYF. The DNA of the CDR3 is TGTGCCAGCAGCTTAGCCGGGCAGGGTACTGGCGAGCAGTACTTC.

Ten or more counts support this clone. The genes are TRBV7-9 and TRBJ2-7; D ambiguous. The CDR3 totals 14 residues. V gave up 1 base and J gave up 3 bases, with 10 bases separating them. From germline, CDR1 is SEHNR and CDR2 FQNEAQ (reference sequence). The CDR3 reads CASSLGRGNYEQYF. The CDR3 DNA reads TGTGCCAGCAGCTTAGGTCGTGGGAACTACGAGCAGTACTTC.

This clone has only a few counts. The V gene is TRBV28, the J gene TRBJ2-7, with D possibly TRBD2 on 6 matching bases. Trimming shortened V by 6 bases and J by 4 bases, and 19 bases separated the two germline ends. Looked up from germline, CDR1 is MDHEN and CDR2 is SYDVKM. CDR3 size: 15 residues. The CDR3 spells CASRDRDSVGYEQYF. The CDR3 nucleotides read TGTGCCAGCAGGGACCGGGACTCCGTGGGATACGAGCAGTACTTC.

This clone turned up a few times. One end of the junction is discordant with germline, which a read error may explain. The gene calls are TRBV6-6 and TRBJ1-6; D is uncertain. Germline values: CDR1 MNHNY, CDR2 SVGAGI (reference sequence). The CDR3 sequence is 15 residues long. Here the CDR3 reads CASTYSELGNSPLHF. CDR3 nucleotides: TGTGCCAGCACTTACTCGGAGTTGGGCAATTCACCCCTCCACTTT.

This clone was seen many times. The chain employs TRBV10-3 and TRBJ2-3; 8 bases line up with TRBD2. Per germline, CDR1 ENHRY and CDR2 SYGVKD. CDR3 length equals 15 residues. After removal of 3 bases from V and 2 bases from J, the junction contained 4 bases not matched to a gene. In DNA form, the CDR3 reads TGTGCCATCAGTGAAGGAGCGGGAGTCACAGATACGCAGTATTTT. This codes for CAISEGAGVTDTQYF.

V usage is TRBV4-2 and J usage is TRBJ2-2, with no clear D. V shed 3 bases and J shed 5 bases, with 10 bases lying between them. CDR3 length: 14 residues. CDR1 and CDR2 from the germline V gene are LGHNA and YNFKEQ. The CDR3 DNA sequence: TGTGCCAGCAGCCAGACCAGAGTTACCGGGGAGCTGTTTTTT. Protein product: CASSQTRVTGELFF.